The TCR beta chain described here comes from a study of Graves' ophthalmopathy and Graves' hyperthyroidism. This clonotype was recorded many times. This CDR3 has 14 amino acids. The V gene lost 6 bases and the J gene lost 3 bases, with 15 bases spanning the gap. CDR1 LNHDA and CDR2 SQIVND come from the germline V gene (reference sequence). Moderate-to-severe activity, CAS ≥3, NOSPECS ≥4 and duration under 3 months were recorded for donors with ophthalmopathy. Orbital computed tomography, together with clinical symptoms, serum thyroxine, TRAb and thyroid ultrasound, was used for diagnosis. The TCR beta CDR3 regions underwent amplification from RNA transcripts. First-round RT-PCR used HTBI primers; second-round multiplex PCR followed. TCRdb processed the multiplex PCR reads anew with MiXCR; each CDR3 protein has one entry. The data show approximately 500,000 distinct CDR3 sequences, with around an eighth seen just once and approximately 9.8% held by the top ten.

This chain links TRBV19 with TRBJ2-7; tentatively, D is TRBD2 (5 bases). Sequenced sample: blood. The receptor comes from a woman in her 30s with Graves' ophthalmopathy. CDR3 in amino acids: CASSEVGIGYEQYF. Here the CDR3 DNA reads TGTGCCAGTAGCGAAGTCGGGATTGGCTACGAGCAGTACTTC.